This T cell receptor (beta chain) was identified in a study of T cells in Graves' hyperthyroidism and ophthalmopathy. Amplified TCR beta CDR3 regions derived from RNA transcripts. The HTBI primer set served for first-round RT-PCR of the TCR CDR3. TCRdb called the multiplex PCR reads again in MiXCR, with one record for every CDR3 protein. The table lists some 770,000 distinct CDR3 sequences, about a sixth of them singletons. This clonotype was observed a handful of times. The PBMCs were sourced from fresh peripheral blood (about 9.7 ml). V lost 5 bases, J lost 10 bases, and 13 bases lay in between. CDR1 and CDR2 (germline): SGHTA, FQGTGA. CDR3 length: 12 residues.

The clonotype originates from a young man with Graves' hyperthyroidism. Sequencing was performed on blood. V and J are TRBV7-3 and TRBJ2-3; the D gene is possibly TRBD2 (7 bases). The CDR3 bases are TGTGCCAGCAGCCGAGGGGGGGGCCCGCAGTATTTT. It is translated as CASSRGGGPQYF.